The clone carrying this TCR beta chain has more than one count but fewer than ten. Using immunoSEQ multiplex PCR, the repertoire was profiled, and TCRdb retains in-frame clones only, with some absent. The sample includes roughly 110,000 clones, about two thirds of them seen just once. The entry originates in a study of blood T cell repertoires in COVID-19. Turning to the study itself: The study drew acute and convalescent COVID-19 samples from the United States, Italy and Spain.

This CDR3 is built from 15 residues. J gave up 3 bases and V 5 bases, and 4 bases lay outside the gene matches. Germline CDR1 and CDR2: MNHEY and SVGAGI. Material: peripheral blood. The sequence derives from a human donor with acute or convalescent COVID-19. The donor label of this sample is uncertain. The chain joins TRBV6-5 to TRBJ2-1; 10 bases are a match to TRBD2. CDR3 in DNA: TGTGCCAGCAGTCGCCTAGCGGGGGTCTACAATGAGCAGTTCTTC. This encodes CASSRLAGVYNEQFF.